The sequence of this T cell receptor (beta chain) was determined in a study of cytomegalovirus exposure and HLA in healthy donors. This clone is a singleton in its sample. Its matching antigen is unknown. The PCR contained 60 Vbeta and 13 Jbeta primers. Using immunoSEQ multiplex PCR, the repertoire was profiled, and TCRdb retains in-frame clones only, with some absent. This table has about 130,000 clones, around 72% appearing once. Study-level findings and limits: In a later analysis, at a false discovery rate of 0.05, roughly 17,000 TCR beta sequences matched HLA alleles. Highest at DRB1 and lowest at HLA-C, TCR association rates differed among HLA loci in a later analysis.

This CDR3 spans 14 amino acids. V was pared by 5 bases and J by 8 bases, with 13 bases between. Germline CDR1 reads SNHLY; CDR2 reads FYNNEI. The sequenced sample consisted of PBMCs. This TCR was recovered from a man aged 25-40 years in good health and CMV-seronegative. J is TRBJ1-6 and V is TRBV2; tentatively, D is TRBD1 (6 bases). The CDR3 region is CASSPNRVDSPLHF. DNA of the CDR3: TGTGCCAGCAGTCCCAACAGGGTGGATTCACCCCTCCACTTT.